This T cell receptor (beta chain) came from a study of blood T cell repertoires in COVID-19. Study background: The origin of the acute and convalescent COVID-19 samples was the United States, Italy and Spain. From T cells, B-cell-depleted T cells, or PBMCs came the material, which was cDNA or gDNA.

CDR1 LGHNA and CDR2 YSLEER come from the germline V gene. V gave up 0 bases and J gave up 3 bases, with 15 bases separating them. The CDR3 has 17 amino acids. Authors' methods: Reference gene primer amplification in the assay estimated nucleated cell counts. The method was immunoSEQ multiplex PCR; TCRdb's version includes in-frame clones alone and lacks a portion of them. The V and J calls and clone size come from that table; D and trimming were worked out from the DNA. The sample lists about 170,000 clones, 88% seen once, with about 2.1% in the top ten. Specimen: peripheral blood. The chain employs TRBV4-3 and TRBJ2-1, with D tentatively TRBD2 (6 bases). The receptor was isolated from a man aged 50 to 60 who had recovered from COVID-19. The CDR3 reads CASSQDIMVAVYNEQFF. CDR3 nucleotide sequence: TGCGCCAGCAGCCAAGATATCATGGTAGCGGTCTACAATGAGCAGTTCTTC.